The rows below give T cell receptor beta chains drawn from one sample of a study of shared clonotypes between healthy human individuals. Sequencing used immunoSEQ multiplex PCR; TCRdb keeps in-frame clones, though not all of them. The table has about 750,000 clones, 80% to 95% seen once; the top ten hold 24%. Sample: naive CD8+ T cells sorted from blood. The origin of the receptors is a man younger than 40 in good health. The CDR3 runs from the conserved cysteine through the conserved F or W. D genes are given only for firm matches. Expanded clones are given a class, and other clones once, few, many or no size at all.

>TRBJ2-1|NA|TRBD2|TRBV7-9
CASSTSRTSEIYNEQFF
TGTGCCAGCAGCACGTCACGGACTAGCGAGATCTACAATGAGCAGTTCTTC
>TRBJ1-5|NA|TRBD1|TRBV27
CASMQGASNQPQHF
TGTGCCAGTATGCAGGGGGCTAGCAATCAGCCCCAGCATTTT
>TRBJ2-3|NA|TRBD1|TRBV7-8
CASSIYAGGSTDTQYF
TGTGCCAGCAGCATTTACGCAGGGGGTTCGACAGATACGCAGTATTTT
>TRBJ2-1|NA|NA|TRBV19
CASSRGLSSYNEQFF
TGTGCCAGTAGTAGAGGACTGAGCTCCTACAATGAGCAGTTCTTC
>TRBJ2-1|NA|NA|TRBV27
CASSLIRSRLNEQFF
TGTGCCAGCAGTTTAATTCGGTCGCGTCTGAATGAGCAGTTCTTC
>TRBJ2-5|NA|NA|TRBV7-9
CASSLAAAGPRGTQYF
TGTGCCAGCAGCTTAGCGGCGGCAGGGCCTCGAGGGACCCAGTACTTC
>TRBJ2-5|once|TRBD2|TRBV18
CASSPKEGGRYQETQYF
TGTGCCAGCTCACCGAAGGAGGGAGGGCGGTACCAAGAGACCCAGTACTTC
>TRBJ2-2|NA|TRBD2|TRBV7-2
CASSLARSGRPGELFF
TGTGCCAGCAGCTTAGCGCGAAGCGGGAGGCCCGGGGAGCTGTTTTTT
>TRBJ1-1|NA|NA|TRBV7-9
CASRLGPYTEAFF
TGTGCCAGCAGGTTGGGACCTTACACTGAAGCTTTCTTT
>TRBJ1-3|NA|NA|TRBV30
CAWSPPTSGNTIYF
TGTGCCTGGAGTCCCCCTACCTCTGGAAACACCATATATTTT
>TRBJ2-1|NA|NA|TRBV6-4
CASSDGRAYNEQFF
TGTGCCAGCAGTGATGGTCGGGCCTACAATGAGCAGTTCTTC
>TRBJ2-1|NA|NA|TRBV7-9
CASSITSSNEQFF
TGTGCCAGCAGCATAACTAGTTCCAATGAGCAGTTCTTC
>TRBJ2-7|once|TRBD2|TRBV28
CASSLGGGLAEYEQYF
TGTGCCAGCAGTCTGGGCGGGGGACTAGCGGAATACGAGCAGTACTTC
>TRBJ2-7|NA|TRBD2|TRBV15
CATSGSGRAYEQYF
TGTGCCACCAGCGGTAGCGGGAGAGCCTACGAGCAGTACTTC
>TRBJ2-7|NA|TRBD2|TRBV4-1
CASSQGAGLDSYEQYF
TGCGCCAGCAGCCAAGGGGCCGGACTAGACTCCTACGAGCAGTACTTC
>TRBJ2-7|NA|TRBD2|TRBV7-8
CASLPAGGYYEQYF
TGTGCCAGCCTCCCTGCGGGAGGCTACTACGAGCAGTACTTC
>TRBJ1-1|NA|NA|TRBV14
CASSQEASMNTEAFF
TGTGCCAGCAGCCAAGAAGCATCGATGAACACTGAAGCTTTCTTT
>TRBJ2-4|NA|NA|TRBV11-2
CASSPRVGLGRNIQYF
TGTGCCAGCAGCCCTCGAGTGGGTCTAGGGAGAAACATTCAGTACTTC
>TRBJ2-1|NA|NA|TRBV11-3
CASSSRVSEANEQFF
TGTGCCAGCAGCTCCAGGGTAAGCGAGGCCAATGAGCAGTTCTTC
>TRBJ2-3|NA|TRBD2|TRBV7-9
CASSTETSGRGGPDTQYF
TGTGCCAGCAGCACGGAGACTAGCGGGAGGGGAGGTCCAGATACGCAGTATTTT
>TRBJ2-7|NA|NA|TRBV11-2
CASSLDGLSEQYF
TGTGCCAGCAGCTTAGATGGGCTCTCCGAGCAGTACTTC
>TRBJ2-3|NA|TRBD2|TRBV7-8
CASTSGLAGQDTQYF
TGTGCCAGCACCTCTGGACTAGCGGGACAAGATACGCAGTATTTT
>TRBJ2-7|NA|NA|TRBV7-9
CASSLEGRYEQYF
TGTGCCAGCAGCTTAGAGGGGCGGTACGAGCAGTACTTC
>TRBJ2-3|few|NA|TRBV10-1
CASSGQGIDTQYF
TGCGCCAGCAGTGGTCAGGGTATAGATACGCAGTATTTT
>TRBJ2-7|NA|TRBD1|TRBV29-1
CSVQGDAYEQYF
TGCAGCGTACAGGGGGACGCCTACGAGCAGTACTTC
>TRBJ2-3|NA|TRBD2|TRBV11-2
CASSFGTSGGTDTQYF
TGTGCCAGCAGCTTCGGGACTAGCGGGGGCACAGATACGCAGTATTTT
>TRBJ2-1|NA|NA|TRBV10-2
CASSDVGERYNEQFF
TGCGCCAGCAGTGATGTTGGGGAGAGGTACAATGAGCAGTTCTTC
>TRBJ2-1|NA|TRBD2|TRBV9
CASGEPGLGNEQFF
TGTGCCAGCGGGGAACCGGGACTAGGGAATGAGCAGTTCTTC
>TRBJ2-3|NA|NA|TRBV10-2
CASSVGVEPDTQYF
TGCGCCAGCTCTGTGGGGGTAGAGCCAGATACGCAGTATTTT
>TRBJ2-1|NA|NA|TRBV9
CASSDRWGEQFF
TGTGCCAGCAGCGACCGCTGGGGAGAGCAGTTCTTC